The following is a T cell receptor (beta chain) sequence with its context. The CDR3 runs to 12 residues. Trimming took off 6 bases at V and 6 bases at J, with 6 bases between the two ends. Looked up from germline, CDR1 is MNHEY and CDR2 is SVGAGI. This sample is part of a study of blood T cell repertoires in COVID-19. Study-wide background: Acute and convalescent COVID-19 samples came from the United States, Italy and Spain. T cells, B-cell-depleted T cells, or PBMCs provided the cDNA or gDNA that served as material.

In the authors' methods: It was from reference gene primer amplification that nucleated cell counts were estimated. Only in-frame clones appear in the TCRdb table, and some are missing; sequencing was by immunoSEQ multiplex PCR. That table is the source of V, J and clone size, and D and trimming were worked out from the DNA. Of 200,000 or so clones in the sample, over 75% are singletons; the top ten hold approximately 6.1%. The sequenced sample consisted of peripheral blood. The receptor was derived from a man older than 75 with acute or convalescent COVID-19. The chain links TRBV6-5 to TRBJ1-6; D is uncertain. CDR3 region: CASREPNSPLHF. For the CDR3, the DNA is TGTGCCAGCAGGGAGCCTAATTCACCCCTCCACTTT.